The 20 T cell receptor beta chains reported below all come from one sample, sequenced in a study of blood T cell repertoires in COVID-19. Measured with immunoSEQ multiplex PCR; TCRdb has only the in-frame clones, and not every one. This sample carries about 43,000 clones, 87% of them seen once, and the ten largest clones take around 10%. Sequencing input: peripheral blood. The source of these receptors is a woman older than 75 with active COVID-19.

In its sample, this clone was seen a few times. Here the CDR3 reads CASSYVAYHEQYF. In DNA, the CDR3 is TGTGCCAGCAGTTACGTGGCTTACCACGAGCAGTACTTC. V usage is TRBV6-6 and J usage is TRBJ2-7; D not certain. The V end was cut by 2 bases, the J end by 5 bases, with 10 bases between. Germline CDR1 is MNHNY and CDR2 is SVGAGI (reference sequence). The CDR3 runs 13 residues.

A single count supports this clone. The chain is built from TRBV7-3 and TRBJ2-1, with TRBD2 matching 12 bases. The CDR3 is made up of 16 amino acids. From germline, CDR1 is SGHTA and CDR2 FQGTGA. With V trimmed by 10 bases and J by 13 bases, 20 bases remained unmatched. CDR3 loop: CATTAGPSGGEVGQFF. In DNA, the CDR3 is TGTGCCACCACCGCCGGGCCTAGCGGGGGGGAAGTTGGTCAGTTCTTC.

The chain carries TRBV6-1 and TRBJ1-2, with D possibly matching TRBD1 (5 bases). Germline V gives CDR1 MNHNS, CDR2 SASEGT. The CDR3 loop spans 13 amino acids. The V end was cut by 3 bases, the J end by 4 bases, with 9 bases between. The CDR3 here is CASSEVDIYGYTF. The CDR3 DNA reads TGTGCCAGCAGTGAGGTGGACATCTATGGCTACACCTTC.

V is TRBV4-3 and J is TRBJ1-2, with 8 bases that match TRBD1. Germline CDR1 and CDR2: LGHNA and YSLEER. V was pared by 0 bases and J by 7 bases, with 7 bases of the junction left unmatched. This CDR3 region has 15 residues. In DNA form, the CDR3 reads TGCGCCAGCAGCCAAGAGCAGGGGGCGCGGGGTGGCTACACCTTC. It specifies CASSQEQGARGGYTF.

The CDR3 coding sequence is TGTGCCAGCAGCACCCTCTATAGTAGCAATGAGCAGTTCTTC. The encoded protein is CASSTLYSSNEQFF. The gene calls are TRBV7-3 and TRBJ2-1; D unclear. V lost 5 bases, J lost 6 bases, and 14 bases lay in between. The CDR3 spans 14 residues. Germline V gene sequence: CDR1 SGHTA, CDR2 FQGTGA.

This clone was seen just once. The chain combines TRBV19 with TRBJ2-5, with D possibly TRBD1 on 7 matching bases. V lost 2 bases, J lost 4 bases, and 20 bases lay in between. From germline, CDR1 is LNHDA and CDR2 SQIVND (reference sequence). The CDR3 extends over 17 amino acids. The CDR3 here is CASSISAVAGGGETQYF. In DNA form, the CDR3 reads TGTGCCAGTAGTATAAGTGCGGTGGCAGGGGGAGGAGAGACCCAGTACTTC. Complete variable domain (other parts from reference TRBV19 and TRBJ2-5): DGGITQSPKYLFRKEGQNVTLSCEQNLNHDAMYWYRQDPGQGLRLIYYSQIVNDFQKGDIAEGYSVSREKKESFPLTVTSAQKNPTAFYLCASSISAVAGGGETQYFGPGTRLLVL.

The sample holds one count of this clone. The V call is TRBV20-1, the J call TRBJ2-7; D is uncertain. Germline CDR1 and CDR2: DFQATT and SNEGSKA (reference sequence). The V gene lost 8 bases and the J gene lost 6 bases, with 14 bases spanning the gap. This CDR3 is 11 amino acids long. The CDR3 is CSTNSEIEQYF. The CDR3 bases are TGCAGTACAAACAGTGAGATCGAGCAGTACTTC.

The chain links TRBV19 to TRBJ1-3, with D unclear. The CDR3 has 16 amino acids. Per the germline V gene, CDR1 is LNHDA and CDR2 is SQIVND (reference sequence). Trimming cost V 5 bases and J 0 bases, with 14 bases left between them. The CDR3 loop is CASSAPAQPSGNTIYF. DNA of the CDR3: TGTGCCAGTAGTGCTCCCGCACAGCCCTCTGGAAACACCATATATTTT.

The rearrangement uses TRBV5-1 and TRBJ1-6, with no clear D. CDR1 is SGHRS and CDR2 is YFSETQ in the germline V gene. The germline V and J ends were trimmed by 0 bases and 5 bases, with 9 bases remaining between them. The CDR3 is 15 amino acids. The CDR3 sequence is CASSLENSHNSPLHF. The CDR3 coding sequence is TGCGCCAGCAGCTTGGAGAACAGCCATAATTCACCCCTCCACTTT.

The chain combines TRBV27 with TRBJ1-1, with 8 nucleotides matching TRBD1. The germline gives CDR1 MNHEY, CDR2 SMNVEV (reference sequence). With 8 bases clipped from V and 2 bases from J, the junction kept 10 bases outside the gene matches. CDR3 length equals 15 residues. CDR3 region: CASAHWTGPNTEAFF. The DNA of the CDR3 is TGTGCCAGCGCCCATTGGACAGGGCCTAACACTGAAGCTTTCTTT.

This clone was counted a single time. This rearrangement joins TRBV7-9 to TRBJ2-7; TRBD1 matches at 12 bases. CDR3 size: 15 residues. In germline, CDR1 is SEHNR, CDR2 FQNEAQ (reference sequence). V gave up 5 bases and J gave up 0 bases; unmatched junction bases: 2. CDR3 loop: CASSRDRGLSYEQYF. CDR3 in DNA: TGTGCCAGCAGCCGGGACAGGGGGCTCTCCTACGAGCAGTACTTC.

The CDR3, as DNA: TGTGCCAGCAGCCAAGATGTGGGGCTAGCGGGGGGCCCCTACCAAGAGACCCAGTACTTC. It encodes CASSQDVGLAGGPYQETQYF. The J gene is TRBJ2-5, the V gene TRBV3-1 (or the pseudogene TRBV3-2); 11 nucleotides agree with TRBD2. Per the germline V gene, CDR1 is LGHDT and CDR2 is YNNKEL (reference sequence). The CDR3 is 20 amino acids. Trimming cost V 0 bases and J 0 bases; bases outside gene matches: 12.

This clone has just one count. The chain couples TRBV5-5 to TRBJ2-7; 9 bases align to TRBD1. The CDR3 is 15 amino acids. J gave up 2 bases and V 2 bases, and 5 bases lay outside the gene matches. Germline CDR1 reads SGHKS; CDR2 reads YYEKEE (reference sequence). CDR3 in amino acids: CASSFNDRGAYEQYF. The CDR3 DNA sequence: TGTGCCAGCAGCTTCAATGACAGGGGGGCCTACGAGCAGTACTTC.

This sequence joins TRBV28 and TRBJ2-3, with TRBD2 matching over 9 bases. The CDR3 has 15 residues. Germline CDR1 MDHEN, CDR2 SYDVKM. V lost 6 bases to trimming and J lost 2 bases; unmatched junction nucleotides: 6. CDR3 nucleotides: TGTGCCAGCAGCAAAAGCGGGGGGCACACAGATACGCAGTATTTT. It is translated as CASSKSGGHTDTQYF.

This clone was detected a few times. V usage is TRBV30 and J usage is TRBJ1-3; tentative D call: TRBD1 (6 bases). V dropped 1 base and J dropped 3 bases, with 13 bases sitting between them. Germline assignment: CDR1 GTSNPN and CDR2 SVGIG (reference sequence). CDR3 size: 15 residues. The CDR3 loop reads CAWSGTRGFGNTIYF. CDR3 bases: TGTGCCTGGAGTGGGACCAGGGGTTTTGGAAACACCATATATTTT.

This chain uses TRBV5-1 with TRBJ2-4, with 7 bases matching TRBD1. CDR3 length: 14 residues. V lost 5 bases to trimming and J lost 4 bases; unmatched junction nucleotides: 6. From germline, CDR1 is SGHRS and CDR2 YFSETQ. This CDR3 reads CASRPGTDKNIQYF. The CDR3 DNA follows: TGCGCCAGCAGACCCGGGACAGATAAAAACATTCAGTACTTC. The full variable domain, completed using reference TRBV5-1 and TRBJ2-4, is KAGVTQTPRYLIKTRGQQVTLSCSPISGHRSVSWYQQTPGQGLQFLFEYFSETQRNKGNFPGRFSGRQFSNSRSEMNVSTLELGDSALYLCASRPGTDKNIQYFGAGTRLSVL.

The chain joins TRBV7-7 to TRBJ2-7, with 8 positions matching TRBD2. The junction had 11 bases not matched to a gene; V was cut back by 5 bases and J by 5 bases. Germline values: CDR1 SSHAT, CDR2 FNYEAQ (reference sequence). The CDR3 is 15 amino acids. In DNA, the CDR3 is TGTGCCAGCAGCCCCGGGGGGGCGCTGAGCAACGAGCAGTACTTC. It translates to CASSPGGALSNEQYF. The full variable domain, in which reference TRBV7-7 and TRBJ2-7 provide the parts outside the CDR3, is GAGVSQSPRYKVTKRGQDVTLRCDPISSHATLYWYQQALGQGPEFLTYFNYEAQPDKSGLPSDRFSAERPEGSISTLTIQRTEQRDSAMYRCASSPGGALSNEQYFGPGTRLTVT.

This chain connects TRBV20-1 to TRBJ1-2; D remains unclear. Germline CDR1 reads DFQATT; CDR2 reads SNEGSKA (reference sequence). The CDR3 runs 11 residues. V was trimmed by 1 base and J by 7 bases, leaving 7 bases between them. The CDR3 reads CSARGSAGYTF. CDR3 nucleotides: TGCAGTGCTAGAGGCAGCGCTGGCTACACCTTC.

The genes are TRBV6-5 and TRBJ2-4, with TRBD1 identical over 8 bases. The CDR3 is made up of 15 amino acids. V trimming: 6 bases; J trimming: 5 bases; junction bases outside the gene matches: 9. The germline CDR1 and CDR2 sequences are MNHEY and SVGAGI. The CDR3 sequence is CASRPGTGPENIQYF. Here the CDR3 DNA reads TGTGCCAGCAGGCCTGGGACAGGCCCCGAAAACATTCAGTACTTC.

The chain employs TRBV2 and TRBJ2-4; TRBD2 matches at 7 bases. Germline V gives CDR1 SNHLY, CDR2 FYNNEI. V gave up 6 bases and J gave up 4 bases; unmatched junction bases: 6. The CDR3 extends over 14 amino acids. This CDR3 is CASRSGLGKNIQYF. The CDR3 nucleotides are TGTGCCAGCAGGTCAGGACTAGGGAAAAACATTCAGTACTTC.